What follows describes a single TCR beta chain. The antigen is unknown. This table comes from immunoSEQ multiplex PCR, and its TCRdb copy is limited to in-frame clones, with some not included. This sample yields 89,000 or so clones, of which around 80% are seen a single time; around 0.83% belongs to the top ten. The data are from a study of graft-versus-host responses after intestinal transplantation. Study summary: Each patient got anti-thymocyte globulin induction, then tacrolimus and steroids for around three years.

Broader study findings: Across patients carrying graft-donor T cell macrochimerism, allografts held high graft-versus-host to host-versus-graft clonal ratios. An association linked early post-transplant HvG declines with peak circulating GvH clone levels. GvH clones appeared in recipient marrow, some first in ileum or blood.

This clonotype was obtained from a human donor who received an intestinal transplant. Material: unstimulated CD4+ T cells sorted from spleen or lymph node cells, obtained before intestinal transplant.

As DNA, the CDR3 is TGTGCCAGCAGCTTGGCAAGGACAGGGGGGGAGACCCAGTACTTC. It specifies CASSLARTGGETQYF. The chain couples TRBV5-4 to TRBJ2-5; the match to TRBD1 covers 10 bases. This CDR3 region has 15 residues. V lost 0 bases to trimming and J lost 5 bases; unmatched junction nucleotides: 4. The V gene's germline CDR1 is SGHNT and CDR2 YYREEE (reference sequence).